The 5 T cell receptor beta chains presented below share a single source sample, sequenced in a study of cytomegalovirus exposure and HLA in healthy donors. 13 Jbeta primers and 60 Vbeta primers were used for the PCR. TCRdb's copy holds only in-frame clones and misses some; the assay was immunoSEQ multiplex PCR. Among some 120,000 clones listed, about three quarters were seen once. Sequencing was performed on PBMCs. The receptor set was obtained from a human donor in good health.

A word on this clone: One end of the junction fails to match germline, which may point to a read error. DNA for the CDR3: TGTGCCAGTAGTATGCCGACAGGGACTCTAATCTCTTTT. Protein sequence: CASSMPTGTLISF. The V call is TRBV19, the J call TRBJ1-5; 7 bases align to TRBD1. Germline CDR1 LNHDA, CDR2 SQIVND (reference sequence). The CDR3 totals 13 residues.

The rearrangement links TRBV27 to TRBJ2-1; 7 bases match TRBD1. The V gene's germline CDR1 is MNHEY and CDR2 SMNVEV (reference sequence). CDR3 length: 15 residues. The ends lost 3 bases at V and 2 bases at J; junction bases unmatched: 4. CDR3: CASSFGQEPYNEQFF. The CDR3 DNA is TGTGCCAGCAGTTTCGGACAGGAACCCTACAATGAGCAGTTCTTC.

The chain employs TRBV25-1 and TRBJ2-5; 7 positions agree with TRBD1. Germline V lookup: CDR1 MGHDK, CDR2 SYGVNS. This CDR3 region has 15 residues. With 7 bases clipped from V and 2 bases from J, the junction kept 10 bases outside the gene matches. DNA of the CDR3: TGTGCCAGCACCCGAGGGACAGACTTTCAAGAGACCCAGTACTTC. Its translation is CASTRGTDFQETQYF.

The rearrangement uses TRBV7-2 and TRBJ2-2; the match to TRBD2 covers 9 bases. V dropped 1 base and J dropped 9; count of bases not matched to a gene: 9. The CDR3 runs to 16 residues. Germline CDR1 SGHTA, CDR2 FQGNSA. CDR3 in DNA: TGTGCCAGCAGCTTAGACCTAGCGGGGCCTCACCGGGAGCTGTTTTTT. This gives the protein CASSLDLAGPHRELFF.

The chain has TRBV5-1 and TRBJ2-7; maybe TRBD1 (7 bases). The CDR3 contains 16 residues. V gave up 0 bases and J gave up 3 bases, with 16 bases separating them. The germline CDR1 and CDR2 sequences are SGHRS and YFSETQ. The CDR3: CASSLAQGGPHYEQYF. Written as DNA, the CDR3 is TGCGCCAGCAGCTTGGCCCAGGGGGGACCACACTACGAGCAGTACTTC.